This T cell receptor (beta chain) was sequenced in a study of blood T cell repertoires in COVID-19. Study at large: There were acute and convalescent COVID-19 samples, and they came from the United States, Italy and Spain. T cells, B-cell-depleted T cells, or PBMCs supplied cDNA or gDNA.

CDR3 length: 15 amino acids. CDR1 MNHEY and CDR2 SMNVEV come from the germline V gene (reference sequence). Trimming removed 2 bases at V and 1 base at J, with 11 bases between. In the source study's methods: The assay estimated nucleated cells by amplifying reference gene primers. Libraries were prepared by immunoSEQ multiplex PCR; TCRdb keeps only in-frame clonotypes and omits some of them. The V and J calls and the clone size are those of that table, but D and trimming were determined from the DNA. The table records a few hundred thousand clones, 75% to 85% of them present only once. Sequenced: peripheral blood. The clonotype was recovered from a woman in her thirties or forties who had recovered from COVID-19. The genes are TRBV27 and TRBJ1-1; D may be TRBD1 (6 bases). CDR3 nucleotide sequence: TGTGCCAGCAGTTTAGATGGACAGCAGAACACTGAAGCTTTCTTT. This gives the protein CASSLDGQQNTEAFF.